The sequence of this TCR beta chain was determined in a study of cytomegalovirus exposure and HLA in healthy donors. Study-wide results and caveats: Judged likely to be a sequencing artifact was a cluster of highly shared sequence variants. Investigators reported 150 to 200 TCR beta chains as tied to cytomegalovirus.

Regarding this clone: Its antigen is not known.

With 4 bases removed from V and 0 bases from J, the gap between germline ends came to 5 bases. CDR1 and CDR2 from the germline V gene are LNHDA and SQIVND (reference sequence). The CDR3 loop spans 13 amino acids. Primers included in the PCR were 60 Vbeta and 13 Jbeta primers. Assay: immunoSEQ multiplex PCR; the TCRdb copy retains only in-frame clones and omits some. The table records roughly 190,000 clones, over 80% of them present only once. The receptor's source is a man in his forties or fifties in good health and CMV-seropositive. The V gene is TRBV19, the J gene TRBJ2-3, with D uncertain. Source material: PBMCs. The DNA for the CDR3 is TGTGCCAGTAGTACGACTAGCACAGATACGCAGTATTTT. It encodes CASSTTSTDTQYF.